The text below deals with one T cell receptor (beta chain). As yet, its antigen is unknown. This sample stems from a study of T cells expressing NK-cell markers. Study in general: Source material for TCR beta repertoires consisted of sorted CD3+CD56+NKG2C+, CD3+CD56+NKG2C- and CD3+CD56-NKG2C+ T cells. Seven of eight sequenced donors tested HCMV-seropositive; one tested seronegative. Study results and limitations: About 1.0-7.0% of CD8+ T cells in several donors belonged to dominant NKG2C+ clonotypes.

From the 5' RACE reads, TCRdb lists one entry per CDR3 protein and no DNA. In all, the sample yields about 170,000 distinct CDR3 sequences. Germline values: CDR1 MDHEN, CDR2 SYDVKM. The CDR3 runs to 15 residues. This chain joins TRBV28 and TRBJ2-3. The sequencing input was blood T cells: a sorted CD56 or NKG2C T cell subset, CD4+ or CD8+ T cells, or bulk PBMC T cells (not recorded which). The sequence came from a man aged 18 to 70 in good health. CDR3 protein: CASSFVSYSTDTQYF. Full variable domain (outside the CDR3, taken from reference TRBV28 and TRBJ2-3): DVKVTQSSRYLVKRTGEKVFLECVQDMDHENMFWYRQDPGLGLRLIYFSYDVKMKEKGDIPEGYSVSREKKERFSLILESASTNQTSMYLCASSFVSYSTDTQYFGPGTRLTVL.